The text below deals with one T cell receptor beta chain. The sample comes from a study of T cells expressing NK-cell markers. Germline lookup yields CDR1 SGHRS and CDR2 YFSETQ. The CDR3 runs to 12 residues. Each CDR3 protein gets one entry in TCRdb, which reprocessed the 5' RACE reads and gives no DNA. The sample includes fewer than 400,000 distinct CDR3 sequences. The sample taken for sequencing was blood T cells: a sorted CD56 or NKG2C T cell subset, CD4+ or CD8+ T cells, or bulk PBMC T cells (not recorded which). The TCR originated in a man aged 18 to 69 in good health. The chain recombines TRBV5-1 with TRBJ2-2. CDR3 protein: CASSPTSGELFF.